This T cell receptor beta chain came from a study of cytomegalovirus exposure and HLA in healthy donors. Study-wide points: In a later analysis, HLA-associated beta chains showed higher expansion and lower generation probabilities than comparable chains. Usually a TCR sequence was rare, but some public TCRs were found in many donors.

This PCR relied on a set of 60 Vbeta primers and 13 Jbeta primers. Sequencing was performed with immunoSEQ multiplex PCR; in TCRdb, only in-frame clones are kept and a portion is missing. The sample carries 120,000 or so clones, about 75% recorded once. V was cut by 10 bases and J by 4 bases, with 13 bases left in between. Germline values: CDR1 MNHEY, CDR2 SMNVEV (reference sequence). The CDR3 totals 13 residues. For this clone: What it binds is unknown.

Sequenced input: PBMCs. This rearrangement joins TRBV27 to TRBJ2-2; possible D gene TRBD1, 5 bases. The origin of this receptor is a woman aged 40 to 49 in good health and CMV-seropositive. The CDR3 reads CATNTGFTGELFF. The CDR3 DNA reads TGTGCCACCAATACAGGATTCACCGGGGAGCTGTTTTTT.